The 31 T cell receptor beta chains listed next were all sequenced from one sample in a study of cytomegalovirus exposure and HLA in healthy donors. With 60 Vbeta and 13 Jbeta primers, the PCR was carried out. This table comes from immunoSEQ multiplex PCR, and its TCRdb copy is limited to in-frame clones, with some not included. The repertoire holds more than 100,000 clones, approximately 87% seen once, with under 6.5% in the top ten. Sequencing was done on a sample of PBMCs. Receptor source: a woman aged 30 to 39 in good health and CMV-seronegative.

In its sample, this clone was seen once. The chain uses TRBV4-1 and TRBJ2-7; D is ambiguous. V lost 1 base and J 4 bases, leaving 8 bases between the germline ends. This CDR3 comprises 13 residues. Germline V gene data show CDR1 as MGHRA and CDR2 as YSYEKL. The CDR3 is CASSQAQSYEQYF. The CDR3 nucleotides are TGCGCCAGCAGCCAAGCTCAGTCTTACGAGCAGTACTTC.

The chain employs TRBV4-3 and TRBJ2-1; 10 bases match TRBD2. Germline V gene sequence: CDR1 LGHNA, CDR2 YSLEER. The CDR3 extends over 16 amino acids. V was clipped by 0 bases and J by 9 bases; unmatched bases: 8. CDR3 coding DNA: TGCGCCAGCAGCCAAGATACGCTAGCGGGAGTGTTTGAGCAGTTCTTC. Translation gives CASSQDTLAGVFEQFF.

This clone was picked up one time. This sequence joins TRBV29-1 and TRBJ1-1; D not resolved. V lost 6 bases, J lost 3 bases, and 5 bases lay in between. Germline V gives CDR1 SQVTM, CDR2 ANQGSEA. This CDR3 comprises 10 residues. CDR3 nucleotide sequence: TGCAGCGTCCAGTACACTGAAGCTTTCTTT. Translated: CSVQYTEAFF.

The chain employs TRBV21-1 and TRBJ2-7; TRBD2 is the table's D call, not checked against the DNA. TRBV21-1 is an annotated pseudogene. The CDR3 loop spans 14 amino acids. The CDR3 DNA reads TGTGCCAGCAGCCGACGAGGCCGTGGCTACGAGCAGTACTTC. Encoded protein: CASSRRGRGYEQYF.

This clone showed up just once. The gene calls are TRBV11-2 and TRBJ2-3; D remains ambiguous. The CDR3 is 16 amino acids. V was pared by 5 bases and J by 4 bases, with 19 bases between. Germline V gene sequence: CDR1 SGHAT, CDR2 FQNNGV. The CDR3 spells CASSPVNSYAADTQYF. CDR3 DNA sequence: TGTGCCAGCAGCCCGGTAAACTCGTACGCCGCAGATACGCAGTATTTT.

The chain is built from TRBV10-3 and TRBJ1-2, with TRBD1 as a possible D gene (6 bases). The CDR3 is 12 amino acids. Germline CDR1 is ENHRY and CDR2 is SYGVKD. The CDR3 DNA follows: TGTGGGGTTGGCGGGGGGCTCGACGGCTACACCTTC. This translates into CGVGGGLDGYTF.

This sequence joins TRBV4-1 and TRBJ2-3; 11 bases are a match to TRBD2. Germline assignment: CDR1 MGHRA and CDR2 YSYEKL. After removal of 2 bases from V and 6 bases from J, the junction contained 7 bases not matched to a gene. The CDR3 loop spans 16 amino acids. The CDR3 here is CASSQTYSGGADTQYF. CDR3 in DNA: TGCGCCAGCAGCCAAACCTATAGCGGGGGGGCGGATACGCAGTATTTT.

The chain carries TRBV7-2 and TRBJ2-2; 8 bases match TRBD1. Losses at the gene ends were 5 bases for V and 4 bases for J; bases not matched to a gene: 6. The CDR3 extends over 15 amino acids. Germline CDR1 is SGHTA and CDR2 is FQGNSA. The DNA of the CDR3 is TGTGCCAGCAGCACCGGACAGGGAGGCACCGGGGAGCTGTTTTTT. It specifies CASSTGQGGTGELFF. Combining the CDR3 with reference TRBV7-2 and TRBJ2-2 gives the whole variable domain GAGVSQSPSNKVTEKGKDVELRCDPISGHTALYWYRQSLGQGLEFLIYFQGNSAPDKSGLPSDRFSAERTGGSVSTLTIQRTQQEDSAVYLCASSTGQGGTGELFFGEGSRLTVL.

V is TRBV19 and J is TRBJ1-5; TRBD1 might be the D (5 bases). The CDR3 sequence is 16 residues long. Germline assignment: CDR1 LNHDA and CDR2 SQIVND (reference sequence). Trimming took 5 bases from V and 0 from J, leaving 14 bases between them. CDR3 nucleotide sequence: TGTGCCAGTAGTCTCATCGGGGGGTATAGCAATCAGCCCCAGCATTTT. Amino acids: CASSLIGGYSNQPQHF.

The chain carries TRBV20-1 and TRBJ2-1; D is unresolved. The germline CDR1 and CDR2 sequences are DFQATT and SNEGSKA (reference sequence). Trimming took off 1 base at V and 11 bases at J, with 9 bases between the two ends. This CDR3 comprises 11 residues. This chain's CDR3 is CSARGASKQFF. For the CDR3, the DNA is TGCAGTGCTAGAGGGGCCTCCAAGCAGTTCTTC.

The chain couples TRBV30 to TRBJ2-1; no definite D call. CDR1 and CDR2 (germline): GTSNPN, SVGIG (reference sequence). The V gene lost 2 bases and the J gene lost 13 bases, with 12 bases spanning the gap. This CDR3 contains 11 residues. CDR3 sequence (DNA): TGTGCCTGGAGTCTTGGTGAGTACCAGTTCTTC. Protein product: CAWSLGEYQFF.

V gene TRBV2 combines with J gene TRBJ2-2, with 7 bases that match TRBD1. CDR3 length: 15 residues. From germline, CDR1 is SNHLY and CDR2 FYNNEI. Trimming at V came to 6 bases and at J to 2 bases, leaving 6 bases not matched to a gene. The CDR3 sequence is CASRLDRPNTGELFF. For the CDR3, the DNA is TGTGCCAGCAGACTGGACAGGCCTAACACCGGGGAGCTGTTTTTT. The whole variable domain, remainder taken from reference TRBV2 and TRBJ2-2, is EPEVTQTPSHQVTQMGQEVILRCVPISNHLYFYWYRQILGQKVEFLVSFYNNEISEKSEIFDDQFSVERPDGSNFTLKIRSTKLEDSAMYFCASRLDRPNTGELFFGEGSRLTVL.

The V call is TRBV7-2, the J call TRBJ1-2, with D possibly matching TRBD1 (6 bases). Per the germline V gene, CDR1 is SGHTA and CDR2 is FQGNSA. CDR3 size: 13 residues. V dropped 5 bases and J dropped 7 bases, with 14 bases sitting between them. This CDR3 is CASSRGQFLGYTF. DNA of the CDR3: TGTGCCAGCAGCCGAGGACAGTTTCTTGGCTACACCTTC.

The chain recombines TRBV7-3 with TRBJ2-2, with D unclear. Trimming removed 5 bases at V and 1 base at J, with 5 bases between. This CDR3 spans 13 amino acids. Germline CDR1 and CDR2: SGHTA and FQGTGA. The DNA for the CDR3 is TGTGCCAGCAGCCAACAGAACACCGGGGAGCTGTTTTTT. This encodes CASSQQNTGELFF. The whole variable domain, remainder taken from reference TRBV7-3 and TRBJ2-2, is GAGVSQTPSNKVTEKGKYVELRCDPISGHTALYWYRQSLGQGPEFLIYFQGTGAADDSGLPNDRFFAVRPEGSVSTLKIQRTERGDSAVYLCASSQQNTGELFFGEGSRLTVL.

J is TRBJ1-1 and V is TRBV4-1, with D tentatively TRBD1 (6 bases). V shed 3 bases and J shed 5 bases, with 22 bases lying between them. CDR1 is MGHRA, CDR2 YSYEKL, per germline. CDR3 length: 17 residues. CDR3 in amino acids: CASSQAKIRARGTEAFF. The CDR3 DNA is TGCGCCAGCAGCCAGGCAAAAATCAGGGCCAGGGGAACTGAAGCTTTCTTT.

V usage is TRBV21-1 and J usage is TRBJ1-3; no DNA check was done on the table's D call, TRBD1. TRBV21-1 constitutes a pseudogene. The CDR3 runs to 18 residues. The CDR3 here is CASTPQGAPDPSGNTIYF. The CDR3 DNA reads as TGTGCCAGCACCCCACAGGGGGCCCCAGATCCCTCTGGAAACACCATATATTTT.

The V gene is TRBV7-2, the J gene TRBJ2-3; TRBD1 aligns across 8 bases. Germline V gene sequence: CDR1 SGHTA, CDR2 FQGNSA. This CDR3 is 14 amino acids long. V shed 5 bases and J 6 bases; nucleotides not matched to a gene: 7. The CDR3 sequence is CASSRGTGLDTQYF. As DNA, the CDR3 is TGTGCCAGCAGCCGCGGGACAGGCTTGGATACGCAGTATTTT.

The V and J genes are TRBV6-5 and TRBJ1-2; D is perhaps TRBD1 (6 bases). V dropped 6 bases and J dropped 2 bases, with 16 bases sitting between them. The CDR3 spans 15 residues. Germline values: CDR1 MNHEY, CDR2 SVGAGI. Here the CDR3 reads CASSSGGAGNYGYTF. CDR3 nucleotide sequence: TGTGCCAGCAGCTCGGGGGGGGCAGGCAACTATGGCTACACCTTC.

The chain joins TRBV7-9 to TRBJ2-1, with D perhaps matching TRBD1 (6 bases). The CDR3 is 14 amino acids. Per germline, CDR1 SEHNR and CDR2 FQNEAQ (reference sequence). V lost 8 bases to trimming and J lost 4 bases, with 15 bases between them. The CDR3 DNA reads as TGTGCCAGCGGAGCGTGGACAGCTTACAATGAGCAGTTCTTC. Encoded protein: CASGAWTAYNEQFF. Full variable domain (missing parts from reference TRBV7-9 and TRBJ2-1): DTGVSQNPRHKITKRGQNVTFRCDPISEHNRLYWYRQTLGQGPEFLTYFQNEAQLEKSRLLSDRFSAERPKGSFSTLEIQRTEQGDSAMYLCASGAWTAYNEQFFGPGTRLTVL.

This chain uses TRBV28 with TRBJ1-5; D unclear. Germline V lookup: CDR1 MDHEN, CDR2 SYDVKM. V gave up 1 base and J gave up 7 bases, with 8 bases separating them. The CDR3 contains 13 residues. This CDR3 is CASSLYREQPQHF. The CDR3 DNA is TGTGCCAGCAGTTTATATAGGGAGCAGCCCCAGCATTTT.

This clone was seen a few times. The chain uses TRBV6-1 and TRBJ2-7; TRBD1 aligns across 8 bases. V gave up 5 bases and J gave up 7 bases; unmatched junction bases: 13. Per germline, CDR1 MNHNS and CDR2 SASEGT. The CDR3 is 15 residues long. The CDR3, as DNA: TGTGCCAGCAGTCCAAGGACAGGGAGTAATGGGGAGCAGTACTTC. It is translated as CASSPRTGSNGEQYF.

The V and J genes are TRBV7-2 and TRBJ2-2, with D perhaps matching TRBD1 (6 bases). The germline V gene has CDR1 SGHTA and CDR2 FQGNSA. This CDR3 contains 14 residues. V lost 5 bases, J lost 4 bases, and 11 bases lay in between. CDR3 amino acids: CASSPDRFTGELFF. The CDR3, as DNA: TGTGCCAGCAGCCCGGACAGATTCACCGGGGAGCTGTTTTTT.

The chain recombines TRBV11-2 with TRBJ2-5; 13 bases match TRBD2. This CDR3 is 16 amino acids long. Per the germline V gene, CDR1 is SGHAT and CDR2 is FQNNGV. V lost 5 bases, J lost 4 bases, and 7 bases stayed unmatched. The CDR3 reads CASSPRLAGGPETQYF. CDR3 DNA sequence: TGTGCCAGCAGCCCTCGACTAGCGGGGGGCCCAGAGACCCAGTACTTC. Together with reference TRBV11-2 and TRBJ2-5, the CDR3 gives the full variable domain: EAGVAQSPRYKIIEKRQSVAFWCNPISGHATLYWYQQILGQGPKLLIQFQNNGVVDDSQLPKDRFSAERLKGVDSTLKIQPAKLEDSAVYLCASSPRLAGGPETQYFGPGTRLLVL.

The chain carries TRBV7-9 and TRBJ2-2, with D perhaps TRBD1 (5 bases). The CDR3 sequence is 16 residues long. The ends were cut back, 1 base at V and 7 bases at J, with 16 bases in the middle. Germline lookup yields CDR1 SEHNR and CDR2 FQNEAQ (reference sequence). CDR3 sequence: CASSLEAGLPLGELFF. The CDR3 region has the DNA TGTGCCAGCAGCTTAGAAGCAGGGCTCCCTCTCGGGGAGCTGTTTTTT.

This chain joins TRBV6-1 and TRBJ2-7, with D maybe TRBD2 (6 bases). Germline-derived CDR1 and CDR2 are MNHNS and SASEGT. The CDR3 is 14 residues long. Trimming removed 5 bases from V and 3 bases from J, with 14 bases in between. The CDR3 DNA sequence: TGTGCCAGCAGTTCACCCGGGGGAGGCTACGAGCAGTACTTC. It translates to CASSSPGGGYEQYF.

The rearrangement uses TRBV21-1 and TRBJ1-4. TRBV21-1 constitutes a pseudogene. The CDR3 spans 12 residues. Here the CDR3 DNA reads TGTGCCAGCGCGAGGGCTAATGAAAAACTGTTTTTT. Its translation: CASARANEKLFF.

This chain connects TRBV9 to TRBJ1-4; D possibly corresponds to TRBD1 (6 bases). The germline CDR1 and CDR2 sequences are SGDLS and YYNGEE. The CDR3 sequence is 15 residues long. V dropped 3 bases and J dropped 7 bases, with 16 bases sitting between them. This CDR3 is CASSAGGGGGEKLFF. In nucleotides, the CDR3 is TGTGCCAGCAGCGCCGGAGGGGGGGGCGGTGAAAAACTGTTTTTT.

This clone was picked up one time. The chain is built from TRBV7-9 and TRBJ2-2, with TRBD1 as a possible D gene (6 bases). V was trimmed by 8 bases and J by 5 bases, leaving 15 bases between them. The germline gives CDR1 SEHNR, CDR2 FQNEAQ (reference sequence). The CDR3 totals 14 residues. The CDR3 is CASVGTTITGELFF. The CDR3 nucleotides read TGTGCCAGCGTGGGGACAACGATTACCGGGGAGCTGTTTTTT.

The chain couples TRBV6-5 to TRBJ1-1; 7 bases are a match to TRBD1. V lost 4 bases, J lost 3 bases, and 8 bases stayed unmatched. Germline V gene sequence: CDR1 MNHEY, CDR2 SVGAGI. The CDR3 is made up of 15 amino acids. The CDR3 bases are TGTGCCAGCAGTTGGACAGGCCTCTCGGACACTGAAGCTTTCTTT. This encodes CASSWTGLSDTEAFF.

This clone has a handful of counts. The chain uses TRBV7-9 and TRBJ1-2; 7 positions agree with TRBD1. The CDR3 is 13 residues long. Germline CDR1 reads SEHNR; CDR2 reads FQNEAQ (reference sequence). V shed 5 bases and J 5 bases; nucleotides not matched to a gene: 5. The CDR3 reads CASSRGTAYGYTF. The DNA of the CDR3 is TGTGCCAGCAGCCGAGGGACAGCTTATGGCTACACCTTC.

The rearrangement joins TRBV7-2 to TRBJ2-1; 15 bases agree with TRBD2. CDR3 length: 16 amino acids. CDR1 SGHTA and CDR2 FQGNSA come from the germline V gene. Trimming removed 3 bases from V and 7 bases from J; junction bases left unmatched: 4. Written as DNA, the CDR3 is TGTGCCAGCAGCTTGAGGACTAGCGGGAGGGGGAATGAGCAGTTCTTC. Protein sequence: CASSLRTSGRGNEQFF.